This TCR beta chain was retrieved from a study of tumor and adjacent non-tumor tissue in lung cancer (dated by TCRdb to about 2018). The study in broad terms: The cohort included 12 adenocarcinoma, 2 squamous cell carcinoma and 1 small cell lung cancer patients. The 15 or so patients were aged roughly 30 to 80 years, included roughly ten men and 5 women, and had TNM stage I to III disease. A total of roughly 120,000,000 productive TCRbeta reads were generated by sequencing, corresponding to an average of about 4.17 million reads per sample. The study compared bulk TCRbeta repertoires from lung tumor tissue and matched distant non-tumor lung tissue of under 16 lung cancer patients. For each patient, one tumor sample and one normal lung sample were taken, giving about 31 paired specimens that underwent TCRbeta CDR3 sequencing. What the study reported, not specific to this receptor: Neither the sequencing platform nor unique molecular identifiers are mentioned in the methods. Peripheral blood was not sequenced, so blood TCRbeta repertoires in these lung cancer patients were not examined. A significantly larger cumulative share of the repertoire was made up by the top 100 clones in normal lung than in tumor tissue. Younger patients had significantly higher TCR diversity, and higher tumor TCR diversity was associated with shorter overall and disease-free survival. Tumor tissue showed significantly greater TCR diversity (inverse Simpson) than normal lung tissue (approximately 400 vs 170, P = 0.0075, Mann-Whitney U test). The cohort had only approximately 15 patients, and the authors noted that larger samples and more detailed clinical data are needed.

V is pared back by 5 bases and J by 7 bases, with 20 bases lying between the germline termini. The CDR3 covers 15 residues, taking in both the cysteine and the phenylalanine. Only CDR3 DNA remains: 45 bases, in frame from the first base. Based on the germline V gene, the CDR1 and CDR2 sequences are SGHNT and YENEEA. Bulk unsorted tissue served as the source for RNA extraction, and RNA quality was assessed using a NanoDrop ND-1000 and an Agilent 2100. For the normal lung samples, distant non-tumor tissue was collected more than 3 cm away from the tumor edge. All donors had newly diagnosed lung cancer, had not received prior chemotherapy, and were admitted for thoracic surgery in China between August and November 2014. Patients who had received previous radiotherapy or chemotherapy, or who had another concurrent cancer, were excluded from the study. Surgical tissue pieces of about 1-2.1 cm3 were preserved in RNAlater solution and were kept at -80 degrees C until use.

Receptor amplification or capture employed multiplex PCR. The listed sequencing device is Illumina HiSeq 2500. Following protocols modified from ARM-PCR, the researchers constructed TCRbeta libraries through three rounds of nested PCR with primers (Table S4). Before sequencing, PCR products in the 200-500 bp range were cut out of the gel and cleaned up using the QIAquick gel extraction kit. The paper's processing steps were these. Reads were cleaned using Trimmomatic, were merged into complete CDR3 sequences using FLASH, and were assigned to V(D)J germline segments using MiTCR. Clonal diversity was calculated as the inverse Simpson's index using VDJtools. Productive reads were defined as in-frame sequences without a premature stop codon. TCRdb cleaned the public reads at Q25 with fastp, built clones with MiXCR and kept in-frame beta chains. Each record represents a unique CDR3 protein, reported with the most common genes and DNA among its rows. These V and J calls derive from TCRdb rather than the authors' analysis. In all, the sample holds 90,000 to 120,000 distinct CDR3 sequences, and 55% to 65% of those were seen once. Jointly, the top ten make up roughly 19% of the sample.

Remarks on this clonotype: Its antigen is not yet known. No much larger clonotype is one base removed from it; base qualities were not supplied.

The clonotype was recovered from a man between 25 and 39 years old with non-small cell lung cancer. The chain employs TRBV11-3 and TRBJ1-1; too little of a D gene remains to name it. The sequenced sample consisted of distant non-tumor lung tissue. The CDR3 in this case is CASSATGNSRNEAFF. The DNA sequence reads TGTGCCAGCAGCGCTACGGGGAACTCTCGCAATGAAGCTTTCTTT.